This T cell receptor beta chain was captured in a study of T cell changes during pregnancy in multiple sclerosis. Sequencing used immunoSEQ multiplex PCR; TCRdb keeps in-frame clones, though not all of them. The data show 100,000 or so clones, with over 85% seen just once and around 1.8% held by the top ten. The CDR3 covers 14 residues. The V gene end was trimmed by 11 bases and the J gene end by 4 bases; junction bases not matched to a gene: 10. CDR1 and CDR2 (germline): MNHEY, SVGAGI. The chain recombines TRBV6-5 with TRBJ2-2; TRBD1 aligns across 7 bases. The sequencing here drew on peripheral blood, taken after pregnancy. The source is a female donor in good health, enrolled as a control in a pregnancy study. The CDR3 nucleotides are TGTGCCGTACGTCATAGGGGGCGCACCGGGGAGCTGTTTTTT. This gives the protein CAVRHRGRTGELFF.